This passage covers 3 T cell receptor beta chains from one sample sequenced in a study of blood T cell repertoires in COVID-19. The table came from immunoSEQ multiplex PCR; TCRdb's copy has only in-frame clones and leaves some out. Here the sample spans some 130,000 clones, roughly nine tenths being singletons. The sample was peripheral blood. These receptors were obtained from a man aged 45-65 years with active COVID-19.

This chain links TRBV2 with TRBJ2-1, with 7 bases lining up with TRBD2. The germline gives CDR1 SNHLY, CDR2 FYNNEI. The CDR3 contains 15 residues. Trimming at V came to 6 bases and at J to 6 bases, leaving 11 bases not matched to a gene. CDR3 sequence reads: CASRLTSVGGNEQFF. The CDR3 coding sequence is TGTGCCAGCAGATTAACTAGCGTCGGGGGCAATGAGCAGTTCTTC.

This clone was recorded a few times. The CDR3 loop reads CASTAANTGELFF. Written as DNA, the CDR3 is TGCGCCAGCACTGCAGCGAACACCGGGGAGCTGTTTTTT. This sequence joins TRBV10-1 and TRBJ2-2; D not certain. CDR3 length: 13 residues. The germline gives CDR1 WNHNN, CDR2 SYGVQD (reference sequence). Deletions cut 7 bases from V and 0 bases from J, with 6 bases between.

The rearrangement joins TRBV24-1 to TRBJ1-5, with 7 bases lining up with TRBD1. V lost 5 bases to trimming and J lost 6 bases; unmatched junction nucleotides: 6. This CDR3 has 14 amino acids. Germline V CDR1 and CDR2: KGHDR, SFDVKD. The CDR3 loop reads CATSGQGAVQPQHF. The CDR3 DNA reads as TGTGCCACCAGTGGACAGGGAGCGGTTCAGCCCCAGCATTTT.